Following are 22 T cell receptor beta chains from one sample sequenced in a study of T cells in Graves' hyperthyroidism and ophthalmopathy. The source material, RNA transcripts, was used to amplify TCR beta CDR3 regions. HTBI primers were the set used in a first-round RT-PCR of the TCR CDR3. TCRdb re-derived calls from the multiplex PCR reads in MiXCR, one entry per CDR3 protein. This table holds 500,000 to 800,000 distinct CDR3 sequences, 45% found once. The sequenced material came from peripheral blood or thyroid tissue (not recorded which). These receptors were obtained from an adult man with Graves' disease, either hyperthyroidism or ophthalmopathy (not recorded which).

The chain uses TRBV2 and TRBJ1-5, with TRBD1 matching over 7 bases. The V gene's germline CDR1 is SNHLY and CDR2 FYNNEI. The J segment lost 11 bases and the V segment lost 7 bases, leaving 14 bases of the junction unmatched. CDR3 length: 14 residues. The CDR3: CASTRDSLQETQHF. CDR3 in DNA: TGTGCCAGCACCCGGGACAGCCTCCAAGAGACCCAGCATTTT.

The chain carries TRBV20-1 and TRBJ2-5; 9 bases agree with TRBD1. J lost 5 bases, V lost 6 bases, and 7 bases had no gene match. Germline lookup yields CDR1 DFQATT and CDR2 SNEGSKA (reference sequence). The CDR3 consists of 13 residues. The CDR3 loop reads CSATSTGGETQYF. CDR3 sequence (DNA): TGCAGTGCCACCTCGACAGGGGGTGAGACCCAGTACTTC.

This clonotype was observed at least ten times. The rearrangement links TRBV5-1 to TRBJ1-6; D might be TRBD1 (5 bases). The V gene lost 0 bases and the J gene lost 5 bases, with 9 bases spanning the gap. Germline CDR1 SGHRS, CDR2 YFSETQ. CDR3 length: 15 amino acids. CDR3 residues: CASSLVGTNNSPLHF. CDR3 nucleotide sequence: TGCGCCAGCAGCTTGGTTGGGACCAATAATTCACCCCTCCACTTT. The complete variable domain, with remaining parts taken from reference TRBV5-1 and TRBJ1-6, reads KAGVTQTPRYLIKTRGQQVTLSCSPISGHRSVSWYQQTPGQGLQFLFEYFSETQRNKGNFPGRFSGRQFSNSRSEMNVSTLELGDSALYLCASSLVGTNNSPLHFGNGTRLTVT.

The V call is TRBV12-3 or TRBV12-4, the J call TRBJ1-1; D unresolved. The V gene lost 2 bases and the J gene lost 0 bases, with 13 bases spanning the gap. The CDR3 runs to 16 residues. CDR3 in amino acids: CASSLRRDLMNTEAFF. Here the CDR3 DNA reads TGTGCCAGCAGTTTACGTCGGGATTTAATGAACACTGAAGCTTTCTTT.

The chain employs TRBV29-1 and TRBJ2-5; TRBD2 matches 11 bases. The V gene's germline CDR1 is SQVTM and CDR2 ANQGSEA. The CDR3 runs 14 residues. V shed 5 bases and J 3 bases; nucleotides not matched to a gene: 5. The CDR3 sequence: CSVPGLAAEETQYF. The CDR3 bases are TGCAGCGTTCCGGGACTAGCGGCAGAAGAGACCCAGTACTTC.

The chain carries TRBV29-1 and TRBJ1-6; TRBD1 matches at 8 bases. This CDR3 has 11 residues. CDR1 is SQVTM and CDR2 is ANQGSEA in the germline V gene. With V trimmed by 7 bases and J by 9 bases, 2 bases remained unmatched. This chain's CDR3 is CSGDRGSPLHF. The CDR3 DNA reads TGCAGCGGTGACAGGGGTTCACCCCTCCACTTT.

A remark on this clonotype: At one end the junction does not follow the germline gene, possibly because of a read error. The V gene is TRBV7-2, the J gene TRBJ2-6; D uncertain. Germline lookup yields CDR1 SGHTA and CDR2 FQGNSA. This CDR3 region has 17 residues. DNA for the CDR3: TGCGCCAGCAGCCAAGATAATATGGCCTCTGGGGCCAACGTCCTGACTTTC. This translates into CASSQDNMASGANVLTF.

Only a few counts were recorded for this clonotype. The chain joins TRBV7-9 to TRBJ1-4, with TRBD1 matching 8 bases. V was clipped by 0 bases and J by 0 bases; unmatched bases: 3. The CDR3 is made up of 17 amino acids. In germline, CDR1 is SEHNR, CDR2 FQNEAQ (reference sequence). In DNA form, the CDR3 reads TGTGCCAGCAGCTTAGCTGGCAGGGGGCCAACTAATGAAAAACTGTTTTTT. Amino acid sequence: CASSLAGRGPTNEKLFF. The whole variable domain, remainder taken from reference TRBV7-9 and TRBJ1-4, is DTGVSQNPRHKITKRGQNVTFRCDPISEHNRLYWYRQTLGQGPEFLTYFQNEAQLEKSRLLSDRFSAERPKGSFSTLEIQRTEQGDSAMYLCASSLAGRGPTNEKLFFGSGTQLSVL.

The chain has TRBV7-9 and TRBJ1-2, with 9 bases that match TRBD1. The V gene's germline CDR1 is SEHNR and CDR2 FQNEAQ (reference sequence). This CDR3 is 15 amino acids long. V lost 6 bases to trimming and J lost 4 bases; unmatched junction nucleotides: 9. This CDR3 reads CASRATGGVGYGYTF. In DNA form, the CDR3 reads TGTGCCAGCAGGGCCACAGGGGGCGTAGGCTATGGCTACACCTTC.

To note about this clonotype: This could be a read error, since a much larger clone is one nucleotide away. The V and J genes are TRBV20-1 and TRBJ2-6; no reliable D call. CDR1 and CDR2 from the germline V gene are DFQATT and SNEGSKA (reference sequence). Trimming left V 3 bases short and J 0 bases short, with 3 bases between. This CDR3 region has 13 residues. CDR3 sequence (DNA): TGCAGTGCTAGGGTCTCTGGGGCCAACGTCCTGACTTTC. It encodes CSARVSGANVLTF.

V gene TRBV10-3 combines with J gene TRBJ2-7, with D tentatively TRBD2 (6 bases). The length of the CDR3 is 10 residues. Between the trimmed V and J ends, which lost 6 bases and 9 bases, there was a span of 9 bases. Germline values: CDR1 ENHRY, CDR2 SYGVKD. CDR3 sequence: CAIRTGGQYF. The CDR3 DNA reads TGTGCCATCAGGACCGGGGGGCAGTACTTC.

This clonotype was counted ten times or more. One end of the junction varies from germline; a read error may be responsible. The CDR3 sequence: CASSLSGPSLIF. Written as DNA, the CDR3 is TGTGCCAGCAGCTTATCGGGGCCGAGCTTAATCTTC. The V and J genes are TRBV7-2 and TRBJ2-5, with D possibly called TRBD1 or TRBD2 (5 bases each). This CDR3 comprises 12 residues. CDR1 SGHTA and CDR2 FQGNSA come from the germline V gene.

Comment on this clonotype: Its ends do not fully match the called genes, so a read error is possible. The genes are TRBV2 and TRBJ2-7; no reliable D call. Germline V CDR1 and CDR2: SNHLY, FYNNEI. This CDR3 contains 13 residues. The CDR3 DNA sequence: TGTGCCAGCAGCGAAGGGCAGACCTACGGGCAGTACTTC. It codes for CASSEGQTYGQYF.

A few counts support this clonotype. The V gene is TRBV6-6, the J gene TRBJ1-1, with a possible D match to TRBD1 (5 bases). Germline values: CDR1 MNHNY, CDR2 SVGAGI (reference sequence). V was trimmed by 0 bases and J by 8 bases, leaving 16 bases between them. CDR3 length: 15 residues. CDR3 in amino acids: CASSYSFDSGYEAFF. In DNA, the CDR3 is TGTGCCAGCAGTTACTCATTCGACAGCGGTTACGAAGCTTTCTTT.

As for this clonotype: At one end the junction does not follow the germline gene, possibly because of a read error. V gene TRBV25-1 combines with J gene TRBJ1-2, with 9 bases lining up with TRBD1. This CDR3 spans 13 amino acids. The germline V gene has CDR1 MGHDK and CDR2 SYGVNS. The CDR3 is CTSSFGQGHGYTF. The CDR3 region has the DNA TGTACCAGCAGCTTTGGACAGGGGCATGGCTACACCTTC.

This clonotype has at least ten counts. This rearrangement joins TRBV20-1 to TRBJ1-1, with 7 bases matching TRBD1. Trimming cost V 3 bases and J 6 bases; bases outside gene matches: 4. The CDR3 sequence is 12 residues long. CDR1 and CDR2 (germline): DFQATT, SNEGSKA (reference sequence). CDR3 nucleotide sequence: TGCAGTGCTAGTCAGGGGGAGGCTGAAGCTTTCTTT. Its protein is CSASQGEAEAFF.

J is TRBJ2-6 and V is TRBV7-9; tentatively, D is TRBD2 (5 bases). The CDR3 runs 18 residues. V lost 5 bases and J lost 1, with 18 bases in between. Looked up from germline, CDR1 is SEHNR and CDR2 is FQNEAQ (reference sequence). In DNA, the CDR3 is TGTGCCAGCAGCGTAGGAGAGGGTGGGGAGTCTGGGGCCAACGTCCTGACTTTC. Encoded protein: CASSVGEGGESGANVLTF.

This clonotype was counted only a few times. The J gene is TRBJ2-2, the V gene TRBV19, with no clear D. Germline V gene data show CDR1 as LNHDA and CDR2 as SQIVND (reference sequence). The CDR3 length is 11 residues. V dropped 6 bases and J dropped 5 bases, with 4 bases sitting between them. CDR3 in amino acids: CASSQTGELFF. For the CDR3, the DNA is TGTGCCAGTAGCCAAACCGGGGAGCTGTTTTTT.

With respect to this clonotype: This clone may be a read error of a much larger clone one base away. V is TRBV14 and J is TRBJ1-5; D may be TRBD1 (5 bases). Germline V CDR1 and CDR2: SGHDN, FVKESK. The CDR3 runs to 15 residues. This CDR3 is CVSSQAGGSNQPQHF. The CDR3 DNA sequence: TGTGTCAGCAGCCAAGCCGGGGGAAGCAATCAGCCCCAGCATTTT.

Comment on this clonotype: A much larger clone differs from this one at a single base, so this may be a read error. The chain combines TRBV29-1 with TRBJ1-4; no clear D. CDR1 is SQVTM and CDR2 is ANQGSEA in the germline V gene. CDR3 size: 12 residues. Trimming pared 8 bases from V and 7 bases from J, leaving 14 bases between. This CDR3 is CSTQGRGEKLFF. CDR3 bases: TGCAGCACCCAAGGGCGGGGTGAAAAACTGTTTTTT.

This clonotype was counted at least ten times. This chain connects TRBV29-1 to TRBJ2-7, with TRBD1 matching over 9 bases. The CDR3 totals 13 residues. Unmatched junction bases numbered 9, after V lost 7 bases and J lost 5 bases. Looked up from germline, CDR1 is SQVTM and CDR2 is ANQGSEA. In DNA, the CDR3 is TGCAGCGCAGGGACAGGGAACGTCCACGAGCAGTACTTC. Its translation is CSAGTGNVHEQYF.

The V call is TRBV24-1, the J call TRBJ2-7; D could derive from TRBD1 or TRBD2 (5 bases each). V lost 1 base and J lost 7, with 7 bases in between. CDR3 length: 12 amino acids. Germline CDR1 reads KGHDR; CDR2 reads SFDVKD. The CDR3, as DNA: TGTGCCACCAGTGATTTCGGGGCAGAGCAGTACTTC. This sequence encodes CATSDFGAEQYF.